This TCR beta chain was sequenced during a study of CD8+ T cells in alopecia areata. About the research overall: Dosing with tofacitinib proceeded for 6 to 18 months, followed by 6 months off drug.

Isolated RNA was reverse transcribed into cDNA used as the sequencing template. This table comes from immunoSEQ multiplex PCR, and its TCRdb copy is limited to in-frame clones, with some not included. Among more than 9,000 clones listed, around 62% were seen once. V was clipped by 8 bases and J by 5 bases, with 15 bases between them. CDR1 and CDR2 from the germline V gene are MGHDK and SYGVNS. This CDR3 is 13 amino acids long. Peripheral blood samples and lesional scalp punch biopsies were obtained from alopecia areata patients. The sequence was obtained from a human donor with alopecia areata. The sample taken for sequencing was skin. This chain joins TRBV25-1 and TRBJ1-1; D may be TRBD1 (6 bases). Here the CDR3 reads CASSRRGLTEAFF. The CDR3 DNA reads TGTGCCAGCTCTCGTCGGGGGCTGACTGAAGCTTTCTTT.